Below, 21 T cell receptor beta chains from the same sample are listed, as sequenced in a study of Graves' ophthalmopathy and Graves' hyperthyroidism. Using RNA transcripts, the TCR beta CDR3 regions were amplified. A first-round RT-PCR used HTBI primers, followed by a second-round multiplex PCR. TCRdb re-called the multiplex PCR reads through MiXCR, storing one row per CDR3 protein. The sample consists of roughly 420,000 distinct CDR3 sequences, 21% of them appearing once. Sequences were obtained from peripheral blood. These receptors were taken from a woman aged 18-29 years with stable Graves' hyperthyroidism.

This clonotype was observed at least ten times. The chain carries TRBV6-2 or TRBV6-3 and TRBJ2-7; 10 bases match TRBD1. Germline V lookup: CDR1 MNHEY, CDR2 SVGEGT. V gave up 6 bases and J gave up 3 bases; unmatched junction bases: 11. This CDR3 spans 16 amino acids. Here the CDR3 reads CASRRISWTGGYEQYF. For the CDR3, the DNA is TGTGCCAGCAGAAGAATATCTTGGACAGGGGGCTACGAGCAGTACTTC.

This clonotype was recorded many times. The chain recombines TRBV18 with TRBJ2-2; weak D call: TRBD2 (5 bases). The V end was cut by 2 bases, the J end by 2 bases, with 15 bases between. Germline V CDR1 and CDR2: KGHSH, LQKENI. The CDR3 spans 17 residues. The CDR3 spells CASSPSASGANTGELFF. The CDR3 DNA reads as TGTGCCAGCTCACCATCCGCAAGCGGAGCTAACACCGGGGAGCTGTTTTTT.

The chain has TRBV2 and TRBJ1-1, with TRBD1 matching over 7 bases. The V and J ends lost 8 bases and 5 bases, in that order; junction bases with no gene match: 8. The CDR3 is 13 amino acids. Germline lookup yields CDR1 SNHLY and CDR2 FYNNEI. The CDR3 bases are TGTGCCAGCGGGGGACAGACTGAAACTGAAGCTTTCTTT. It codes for CASGGQTETEAFF.

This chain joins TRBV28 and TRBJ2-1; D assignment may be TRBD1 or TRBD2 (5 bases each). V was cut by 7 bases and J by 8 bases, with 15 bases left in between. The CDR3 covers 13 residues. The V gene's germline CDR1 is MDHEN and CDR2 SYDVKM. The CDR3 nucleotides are TGTGCCAGCACCCCTCTCTTGGGGGATGAGCAGTTCTTC. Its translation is CASTPLLGDEQFF.

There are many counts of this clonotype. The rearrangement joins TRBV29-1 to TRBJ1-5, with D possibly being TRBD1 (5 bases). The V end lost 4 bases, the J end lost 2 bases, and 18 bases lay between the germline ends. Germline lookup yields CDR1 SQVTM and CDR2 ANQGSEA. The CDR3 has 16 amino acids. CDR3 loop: CSVVLRGETGNQPQHF. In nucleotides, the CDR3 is TGCAGCGTTGTCCTGCGGGGGGAAACGGGCAATCAGCCCCAGCATTTT. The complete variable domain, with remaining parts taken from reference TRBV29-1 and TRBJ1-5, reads SAVISQKPSRDICQRGTSLTIQCQVDSQVTMMFWYRQQPGQSLTLIATANQGSEATYESGFVIDKFPISRPNLTFSTLTVSNMSPEDSSIYLCSVVLRGETGNQPQHFGDGTRLSIL.

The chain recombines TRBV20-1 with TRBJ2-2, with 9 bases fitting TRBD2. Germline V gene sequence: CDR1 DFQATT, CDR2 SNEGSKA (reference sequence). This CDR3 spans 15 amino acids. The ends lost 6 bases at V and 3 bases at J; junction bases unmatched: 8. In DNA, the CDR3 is TGCAGTGCACCGGCGGGAGGGCCTTACACCGGGGAGCTGTTTTTT. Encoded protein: CSAPAGGPYTGELFF.

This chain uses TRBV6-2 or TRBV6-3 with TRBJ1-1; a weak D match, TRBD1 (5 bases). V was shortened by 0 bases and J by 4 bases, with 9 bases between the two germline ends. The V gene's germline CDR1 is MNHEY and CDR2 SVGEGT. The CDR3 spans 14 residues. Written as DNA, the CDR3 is TGTGCCAGCAGTTACTCTCCGCAGGGCACTGAAGCTTTCTTT. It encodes CASSYSPQGTEAFF.

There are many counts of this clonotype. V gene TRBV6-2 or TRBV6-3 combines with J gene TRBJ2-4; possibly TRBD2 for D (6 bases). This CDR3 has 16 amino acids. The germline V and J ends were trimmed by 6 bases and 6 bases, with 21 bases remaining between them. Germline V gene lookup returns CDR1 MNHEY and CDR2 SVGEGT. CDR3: CASRPGRGKRPNIQYF. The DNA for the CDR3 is TGTGCCAGCAGACCCGGGAGAGGTAAACGGCCAAACATTCAGTACTTC.

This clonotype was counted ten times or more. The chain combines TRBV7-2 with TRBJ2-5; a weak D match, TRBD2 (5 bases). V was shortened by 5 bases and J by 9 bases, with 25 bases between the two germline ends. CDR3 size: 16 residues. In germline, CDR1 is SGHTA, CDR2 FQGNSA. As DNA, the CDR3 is TGTGCCAGCAGCCTAGAAGAGGGCGTCAGCGCGGTAGCCCAGTACTTC. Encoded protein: CASSLEEGVSAVAQYF.

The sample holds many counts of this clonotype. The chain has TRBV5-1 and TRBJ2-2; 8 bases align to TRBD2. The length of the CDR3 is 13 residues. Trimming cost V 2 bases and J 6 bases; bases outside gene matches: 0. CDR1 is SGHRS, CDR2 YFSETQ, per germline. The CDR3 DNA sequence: TGCGCCAGCAGCTTTAGCGGGGCCGGGGAGCTGTTTTTT. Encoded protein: CASSFSGAGELFF. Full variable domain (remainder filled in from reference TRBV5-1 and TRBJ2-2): KAGVTQTPRYLIKTRGQQVTLSCSPISGHRSVSWYQQTPGQGLQFLFEYFSETQRNKGNFPGRFSGRQFSNSRSEMNVSTLELGDSALYLCASSFSGAGELFFGEGSRLTVL.

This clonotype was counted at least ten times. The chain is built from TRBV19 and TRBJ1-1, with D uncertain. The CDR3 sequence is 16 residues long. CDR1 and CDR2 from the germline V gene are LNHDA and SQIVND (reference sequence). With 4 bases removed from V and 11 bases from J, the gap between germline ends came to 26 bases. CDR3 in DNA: TGTGCCAGTAGTAAGCCCGTAAGAGGAGGGCGCTTGAGGGCTTTCTTT. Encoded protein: CASSKPVRGGRLRAFF.

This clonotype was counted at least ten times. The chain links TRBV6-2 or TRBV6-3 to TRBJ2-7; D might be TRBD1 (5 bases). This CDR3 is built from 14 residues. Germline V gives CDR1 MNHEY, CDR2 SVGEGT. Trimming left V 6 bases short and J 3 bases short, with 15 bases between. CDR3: CASREDRTNYEQYF. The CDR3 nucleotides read TGTGCCAGCAGGGAAGACAGAACAAACTACGAGCAGTACTTC.

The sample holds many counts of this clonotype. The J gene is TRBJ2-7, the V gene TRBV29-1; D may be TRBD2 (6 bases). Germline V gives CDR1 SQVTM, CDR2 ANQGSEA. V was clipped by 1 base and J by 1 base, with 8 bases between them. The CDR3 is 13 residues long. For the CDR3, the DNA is TGCAGCGTTGAAGGCGGGACGTCCTACGAGCAGTACTTC. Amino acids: CSVEGGTSYEQYF.

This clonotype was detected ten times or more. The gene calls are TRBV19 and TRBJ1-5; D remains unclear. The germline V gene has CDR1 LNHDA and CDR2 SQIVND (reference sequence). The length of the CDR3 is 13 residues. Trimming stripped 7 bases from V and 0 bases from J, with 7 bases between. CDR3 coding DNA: TGTGCCAGTATGTTAAGTAGCAATCAGCCCCAGCATTTT. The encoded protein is CASMLSSNQPQHF.

The CDR3 nucleotides are TGTGCCTGGAGTGAACAAGGATATGGCTACACCTTC. Its translation is CAWSEQGYGYTF. The rearrangement links TRBV30 to TRBJ1-2; D is unclear. Per germline, CDR1 GTSNPN and CDR2 SVGIG (reference sequence). V was shortened by 1 base and J by 5 bases, with 8 bases between the two germline ends. This CDR3 has 12 amino acids.

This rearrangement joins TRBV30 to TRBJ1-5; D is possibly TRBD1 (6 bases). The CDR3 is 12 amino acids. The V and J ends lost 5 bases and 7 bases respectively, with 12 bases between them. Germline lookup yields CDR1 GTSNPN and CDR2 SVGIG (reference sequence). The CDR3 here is CAWAQGRQPQHF. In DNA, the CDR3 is TGTGCCTGGGCTCAGGGGAGGCAGCCCCAGCATTTT.

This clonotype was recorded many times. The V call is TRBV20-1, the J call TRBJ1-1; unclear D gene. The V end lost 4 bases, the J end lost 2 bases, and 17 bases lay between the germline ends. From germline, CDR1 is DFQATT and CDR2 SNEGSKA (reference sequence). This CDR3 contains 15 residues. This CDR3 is CSAIPDLISNTEAFF. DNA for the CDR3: TGCAGTGCTATCCCCGACCTTATCTCTAACACTGAAGCTTTCTTT.

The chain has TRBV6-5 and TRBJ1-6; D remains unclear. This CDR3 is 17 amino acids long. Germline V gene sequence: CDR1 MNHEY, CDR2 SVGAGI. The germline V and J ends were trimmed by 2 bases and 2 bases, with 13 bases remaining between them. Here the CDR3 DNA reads TGTGCCAGCAGTTACGGGAAGGGAGGAACCTATAATTCACCCCTCCACTTT. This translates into CASSYGKGGTYNSPLHF.

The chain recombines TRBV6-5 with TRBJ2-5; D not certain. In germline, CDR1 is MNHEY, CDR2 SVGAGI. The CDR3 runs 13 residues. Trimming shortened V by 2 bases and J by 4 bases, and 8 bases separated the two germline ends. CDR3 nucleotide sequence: TGTGCCAGCAGTTACCGAAAGGCAGAGACCCAGTACTTC. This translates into CASSYRKAETQYF.

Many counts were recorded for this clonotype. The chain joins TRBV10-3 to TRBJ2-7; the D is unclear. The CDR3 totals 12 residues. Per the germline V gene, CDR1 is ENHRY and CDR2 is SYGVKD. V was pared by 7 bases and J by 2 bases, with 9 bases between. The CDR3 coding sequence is TGTGCCATCATGCTAGGGACCTACGAGCAGTACTTC. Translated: CAIMLGTYEQYF.

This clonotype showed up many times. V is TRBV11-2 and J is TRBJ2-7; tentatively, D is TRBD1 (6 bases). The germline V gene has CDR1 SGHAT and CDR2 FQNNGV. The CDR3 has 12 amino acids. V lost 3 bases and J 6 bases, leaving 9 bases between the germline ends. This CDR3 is CASSFTGFEQYF. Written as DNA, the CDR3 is TGTGCCAGCAGCTTCACAGGGTTCGAGCAGTACTTC.